This T cell receptor (beta chain) was recorded in a study of early T cells in non-severe SARS-CoV-2 infection (dated by TCRdb to about 2021). As for the study more broadly: TCR sequencing used bulk RNA from unsorted whole blood, so alpha and beta chains could not be paired. On the study overall, not on this receptor specifically: VDJdb matching was skewed toward anti-spike CD8 responses and likely underestimated virus-specific expansions, missing private and CD4 specificities.

With respect to this clonotype: Which antigen it targets is not known. No much larger clone exists at a distance of one base, and base qualities are not known.

Libraries were constructed by 5' RACE. Sequencing instrument: NextSeq 500. Unique molecular identifiers were attached to individual cDNA molecules in the TCR library protocol so that sequencing error and PCR bias could be corrected. Sequencing covered both TCR alpha and beta chains, and within each sample the abundances of alpha and beta sequences were tightly co-correlated. As for the authors' bioinformatics: V gene, J gene and CDR3 annotation of TCR sequences was performed with Decombinator V4. TCRs were defined as expanded if a significant change between any two time points was detected under a Poisson model with p below 0.0001. TCR abundances were normalised to the total number of TCRs sequenced in each sample and reported as counts per million. TRAV1-2 paired with TRAJ12, TRAJ20 or TRAJ33 defined MAIT TCRs, while TRAV10 paired with TRAJ18 defined iNKT TCRs. VDJdb, accessed 1 November 2021, was searched for CMV, EBV and SARS-CoV-2 annotated TCRs, excluding TCRs annotated for multiple antigens. TCRdb reworked the public reads: Q25 trimming with fastp, MiXCR clone assembly, productive beta chains retained. Each entry merges the rows of one CDR3 protein and shows their most common DNA and genes. The V and J calls shown here were made by TCRdb, not taken from the authors' results. The sample table contains over 55,000 distinct CDR3 sequences; only one count was recorded for 6% to 8.5% of them. About 3.7% of the sample rests with the top ten.

The germline V gene (reference sequence) gives CDR1 as LGHDT and CDR2 as YNNKEL. Reading from cysteine to phenylalanine, the CDR3 counts 14 amino acids. Only the CDR3 region is kept as DNA, spanning 42 bases read in frame from base 1. Set within a cohort of healthcare workers in London, UK, this nested case-control study involved weekly PCR testing of nasopharyngeal swabs along with blood sampling. Between 23 and 31 March 2020, the week of the UK lockdown, healthcare workers were enrolled and then followed up weekly for as long as 16 weeks. The specimen was whole blood. The rearranged chain carries TRBV3-1 and TRBJ2-3, and possibly TRBD2, on 6 matching bases. The TCR sequence derives from an adult who was a healthcare worker with PCR-confirmed SARS-CoV-2 infection or an uninfected control (not recorded which). Here is the DNA: TGTGCAGCAGGCTCTAGCCGTCGGGGGGATACGCAGTATTTT. It translates as CAAGSSRRGDTQYF.